These 30 T cell receptor beta chains came from one sample sequenced in a study of vaccination effects on CD4 cells after COVID-19. Clones were sequenced by immunoSEQ multiplex PCR, and TCRdb holds only the in-frame ones, with some missing. The table records 50,000 to 80,000 clones, approximately 79% of them present only once. Culturing for more than 9 days preceded CD4+ T cell isolation. Two doses of BNT162b2 or mRNA-1273 vaccine were administered to participants. Their specific antigens are unknown. This material consisted of CD4+ T cells from PBMCs cultured without peptide, taken after COVID-19 vaccination. These receptors were obtained from a human donor who received a COVID-19 vaccine.

The chain uses TRBV19 and TRBJ1-1; D is unclear. The CDR3 has 13 amino acids. Trimming left V 3 bases short and J 0 bases short, with 5 bases between. Germline V gene data show CDR1 as LNHDA and CDR2 as SQIVND (reference sequence). Written as DNA, the CDR3 is TGTGCCAGTAGTATCTCAGTGAACACTGAAGCTTTCTTT. It encodes CASSISVNTEAFF. Together with reference TRBV19 and TRBJ1-1, the CDR3 gives the full variable domain: DGGITQSPKYLFRKEGQNVTLSCEQNLNHDAMYWYRQDPGQGLRLIYYSQIVNDFQKGDIAEGYSVSREKKESFPLTVTSAQKNPTAFYLCASSISVNTEAFFGQGTRLTVV.

The chain links TRBV3-1 (or the pseudogene TRBV3-2) to TRBJ2-1, with a tentative D call TRBD2 (6 bases). CDR3 size: 13 residues. From germline, CDR1 is LGHDT and CDR2 YNNKEL (reference sequence). V shed 1 base and J shed 7 bases, with 8 bases lying between them. In nucleotides, the CDR3 is TGTGCCAGCAGCCAAGTGGGGGGTAATGAGCAGTTCTTC. Residues: CASSQVGGNEQFF.

The CDR3 is CASSRTPSEAKNIQYF. The CDR3 nucleotides are TGTGCCAGCAGCCGCACACCATCCGAGGCCAAAAACATTCAGTACTTC. The chain uses TRBV4-2 and TRBJ2-4; D gene uncertain. The CDR3 extends over 16 amino acids. CDR1 is LGHNA and CDR2 is YNFKEQ in the germline V gene. V was pared by 4 bases and J by 1 base, with 14 bases between.

This clone has more than one count but fewer than ten. V gene TRBV28 combines with J gene TRBJ2-7, with 9 bases lining up with TRBD1. CDR3 length: 15 amino acids. V lost 4 bases, J lost 1 base, and 5 bases stayed unmatched. Germline lookup yields CDR1 MDHEN and CDR2 SYDVKM. CDR3 coding DNA: TGTGCCAGCAGTTCCCCGACAGGGGGATCCTACGAGCAGTACGTC. Amino acid sequence: CASSSPTGGSYEQYV.

Only one count was recorded for this clone. The CDR3: CASSYSDSVPFVQYF. The CDR3 nucleotides read TGTGCCAGCAGTTACTCGGACTCCGTGCCTTTCGTTCAGTACTTC. V gene TRBV6-2 or TRBV6-3 combines with J gene TRBJ2-4; maybe TRBD2 (5 bases). V was pared by 0 bases and J by 11 bases, with 17 bases between. Germline V gene lookup returns CDR1 MNHEY and CDR2 SVGEGT. CDR3 length equals 15 residues.

This clone was seen a single time. The rearrangement uses TRBV5-1 and TRBJ2-7, with TRBD1 matching over 11 bases. Germline V gene data show CDR1 as SGHRS and CDR2 as YFSETQ. With 3 bases clipped from V and 2 bases from J, the junction kept 4 bases outside the gene matches. This CDR3 has 15 amino acids. The CDR3 coding sequence is TGCGCCAGCAGCTCCGGGACAGGGGGAACCTACGAGCAGTACGTC. Translation gives CASSSGTGGTYEQYV.

The rearrangement links TRBV12-3 or TRBV12-4 to TRBJ1-5; D is perhaps TRBD1 (6 bases). Trimming shortened V by 5 bases and J by 7 bases, and 12 bases separated the two germline ends. This CDR3 has 13 residues. The CDR3: CASSRDIGQPQHF. The CDR3 region has the DNA TGTGCCAGCAGTCGGGACATCGGCCAGCCCCAGCATTTT.

Regarding this clone: Mismatch with germline at one junction end may stem from a read error. The chain has TRBV19 and TRBJ2-4, with 7 bases aligning to TRBD2. The CDR3 sequence is 14 residues long. Germline V gene lookup returns CDR1 LNHDA and CDR2 SQIVND (reference sequence). The CDR3 is CASSIGRVGNIQYF. The CDR3 DNA sequence: TGTGCAAGTAGTATAGGGAGGGTGGGAAACATTCAGTACTTC.

The chain couples TRBV30 to TRBJ1-1, with 7 nucleotides matching TRBD1. CDR3 length: 13 amino acids. The germline V gene has CDR1 GTSNPN and CDR2 SVGIG (reference sequence). CDR3 coding DNA: TGTGCTTGCCACCCGGGACAGAGCACTGAAGCTTTCTTT. It is translated as CACHPGQSTEAFF. Looking up the rest from reference TRBV30 and TRBJ1-1 gives the full variable domain: SQTIHQWPATLVQPVGSPLSLECTVEGTSNPNLYWYRQAAGRGLQLLFYSVGIGQISSEVPQNLSASRPQDRQFILSSKKLLLSDSGFYLCACHPGQSTEAFFGQGTRLTVV.

This clone was recorded once. The chain uses TRBV28 and TRBJ1-5, with a weak D call TRBD1 (6 bases). CDR1 MDHEN and CDR2 SYDVKM come from the germline V gene. The ends were cut back, 2 bases at V and 7 bases at J, with 18 bases in the middle. CDR3 length equals 16 residues. The CDR3 here is CASSLPSGGLGQPQHF. For the CDR3, the DNA is TGTGCCAGCAGTTTACCATCCGGGGGCCTGGGACAGCCCCAGCATTTT.

The chain recombines TRBV4-3 with TRBJ2-4; 7 bases fit TRBD2. The CDR3 consists of 20 residues. In germline, CDR1 is LGHNA, CDR2 YSLEER. Trimming cost V 1 base and J 0 bases; bases outside gene matches: 15. The CDR3 coding sequence is TGCGCCAGCAGCCAAGCCCCCGCTAGCGGAAATATGCTAGCCAAAAACATTCAGTACTTC. Protein: CASSQAPASGNMLAKNIQYF.

The V call is TRBV27, the J call TRBJ1-1; D remains unclear. Per germline, CDR1 MNHEY and CDR2 SMNVEV (reference sequence). There are 15 residues in the CDR3. V dropped 2 bases and J dropped 3 bases, with 13 bases sitting between them. The CDR3 here is CASSLDGTGDTEAFF. Here the CDR3 DNA reads TGTGCCAGCAGTTTAGACGGCACTGGGGACACTGAAGCTTTCTTT.

The chain couples TRBV18 to TRBJ2-7, with D hard to call. V was pared by 2 bases and J by 3 bases, with 5 bases between. The germline V gene encodes CDR1 KGHSH and CDR2 LQKENI. This CDR3 has 12 residues. The chain's CDR3 is CASSPNNYEQYV. The DNA of the CDR3 is TGTGCCAGCTCACCAAACAACTACGAGCAGTACGTC.

The chain combines TRBV7-2 with TRBJ2-3, with a tentative D call TRBD2 (5 bases). This CDR3 spans 14 amino acids. Germline CDR1 and CDR2: SGHTA and FQGNSA. Trimming shortened V by 5 bases and J by 0 bases, and 9 bases separated the two germline ends. The chain's CDR3 is CASSRTGSTDTQYF. CDR3 coding DNA: TGTGCCAGCAGCCGGACGGGGAGCACAGATACGCAGTATTTT.

The chain is built from TRBV6-5 and TRBJ1-4; a possible D gene is TRBD1 (5 bases). Germline CDR1 MNHEY, CDR2 SVGAGI. The CDR3 sequence is 13 residues long. The V and J ends lost 6 bases and 5 bases respectively, with 10 bases between them. As DNA, the CDR3 is TGTGCCAGCAGGAAGGGGCCGAATGAAAAACTGTTTTTT. Residues: CASRKGPNEKLFF.

This chain uses TRBV19 with TRBJ1-4; 8 bases agree with TRBD1. V lost 5 bases, J lost 5 bases, and 7 bases stayed unmatched. This CDR3 has 15 amino acids. Germline CDR1 reads LNHDA; CDR2 reads SQIVND (reference sequence). CDR3 sequence reads: CASSSYRGSNEKLFF. The CDR3 DNA is TGTGCCAGTAGTTCGTACAGGGGGTCAAATGAAAAACTGTTTTTT.

V is TRBV15 and J is TRBJ2-5; D possibly corresponds to TRBD2 (6 bases). Trimming shortened V by 5 bases and J by 1 base, and 14 bases separated the two germline ends. CDR3 length equals 15 residues. Germline-derived CDR1 and CDR2 are LNHNV and YYDKDF (reference sequence). The CDR3 loop is CATSFSGTFQETQYF. CDR3 nucleotide sequence: TGTGCCACCAGCTTTTCCGGGACTTTCCAAGAGACCCAGTACTTC.

The chain employs TRBV3-1 (or the pseudogene TRBV3-2) and TRBJ1-5, with no clear D. The CDR3 is 15 residues long. Trimming took off 1 base at V and 2 bases at J, with 9 bases between the two ends. Germline V gene data show CDR1 as LGHDT and CDR2 as YNNKEL (reference sequence). In DNA, the CDR3 is TGTGCCAGCAGCCAAGCGGGGAGCGGCAATCAGCCCCAGCATTTT. It encodes CASSQAGSGNQPQHF.

The chain has TRBV5-8 and TRBJ2-3; 13 bases are a match to TRBD2. The CDR3 consists of 19 residues. The V and J ends lost 8 bases and 4 bases, in that order; junction bases with no gene match: 19. Germline CDR1 is SGHTS and CDR2 is YDEGEE. The CDR3 protein is CASPHSWGLAGNGADTQYF. In DNA form, the CDR3 reads TGTGCCAGTCCGCACTCTTGGGGACTAGCGGGAAATGGCGCAGATACGCAGTATTTT.

This sequence joins TRBV19 and TRBJ1-6, with 7 nucleotides matching TRBD1. CDR1 and CDR2 from the germline V gene are LNHDA and SQIVND (reference sequence). Trimming cost V 3 bases and J 10 bases; bases outside gene matches: 3. This CDR3 contains 13 residues. The CDR3 loop is CASSIQGGSPLHF. The CDR3 DNA reads as TGTGCCAGTAGTATCCAGGGGGGATCACCCCTCCACTTT.

The chain recombines TRBV18 with TRBJ1-4; 7 bases fit TRBD1. CDR3 length: 15 residues. Germline-derived CDR1 and CDR2 are KGHSH and LQKENI. With 4 bases clipped from V and 7 bases from J, the junction kept 9 bases outside the gene matches. This chain's CDR3 is CASSQGGGWAEKLFF. CDR3 sequence (DNA): TGTGCCAGCTCACAAGGAGGGGGCTGGGCTGAAAAACTGTTTTTT.

The genes are TRBV5-4 and TRBJ1-6; TRBD1 might be the D (5 bases). The germline V gene has CDR1 SGHNT and CDR2 YYREEE (reference sequence). The length of the CDR3 is 16 residues. The ends were cut back, 4 bases at V and 8 bases at J, with 19 bases in the middle. The CDR3 nucleotides read TGTGCCAGCAGCCTTACGCCGGGACGGGATGATTCACCCCTCCACTTT. It specifies CASSLTPGRDDSPLHF.

The chain couples TRBV18 to TRBJ2-1, with D uncertain. CDR3 length: 15 residues. V dropped 3 bases and J dropped 5 bases, with 14 bases sitting between them. CDR1 and CDR2 from the germline V gene are KGHSH and LQKENI. The CDR3 coding sequence is TGTGCCAGCTCACCTCAAGGGAAATCAAACAATGAGCAGTTCTTC. Protein sequence: CASSPQGKSNNEQFF. Filled out from reference TRBV18 and TRBJ2-1, the complete variable domain reads NAGVMQNPRHLVRRRGQEARLRCSPMKGHSHVYWYRQLPEEGLKFMVYLQKENIIDESGMPKERFSAEFPKEGPSILRIQQVVRGDSAAYFCASSPQGKSNNEQFFGPGTRLTVL.

The table lists this clone with a count of one. The J gene is TRBJ1-6, the V gene TRBV5-1; D not resolved. Trimming removed 0 bases from V and 9 bases from J, with 10 bases in between. The CDR3 is 14 amino acids. The germline V gene encodes CDR1 SGHRS and CDR2 YFSETQ. The CDR3 DNA reads as TGCGCCAGCAGCTTGGAAGTGGGCGGTTCACCCCTCCACTTT. Translating gives CASSLEVGGSPLHF.

The chain carries TRBV6-5 and TRBJ1-5; D perhaps matches TRBD1 (5 bases). With 6 bases removed from V and 9 bases from J, the gap between germline ends came to 15 bases. This CDR3 has 13 residues. Germline V gene sequence: CDR1 MNHEY, CDR2 SVGAGI. This chain's CDR3 is CASRTDDLSPQHF. The DNA of the CDR3 is TGTGCCAGCAGGACAGATGACCTCTCGCCCCAGCATTTT.

The chain is built from TRBV18 and TRBJ2-5; D gene unclear. CDR3 length: 13 amino acids. V shed 1 base and J shed 2 bases, with 5 bases lying between them. CDR1 KGHSH and CDR2 LQKENI come from the germline V gene. CDR3 sequence (DNA): TGTGCCAGCTCACCACTGGGGCAAGAGACCCAGTACTTC. This encodes CASSPLGQETQYF.

CDR3: CASSPGQQETQYF. In DNA, the CDR3 is TGTGCCAGCAGTCCAGGACAACAAGAGACCCAGTACTTC. This chain joins TRBV7-3 and TRBJ2-5, with a weak D call TRBD1 (5 bases). CDR1 and CDR2 (germline): SGHTA, FQGTGA. CDR3 size: 13 residues. Trimming took off 6 bases at V and 2 bases at J, with 10 bases between the two ends. Filled out from reference TRBV7-3 and TRBJ2-5, the complete variable domain reads GAGVSQTPSNKVTEKGKYVELRCDPISGHTALYWYRQSLGQGPEFLIYFQGTGAADDSGLPNDRFFAVRPEGSVSTLKIQRTERGDSAVYLCASSPGQQETQYFGPGTRLLVL.

This chain uses TRBV29-1 with TRBJ2-1, with 10 bases aligning to TRBD2. Germline V gene sequence: CDR1 SQVTM, CDR2 ANQGSEA. V was clipped by 3 bases and J by 4 bases; unmatched bases: 3. The CDR3 sequence is 14 residues long. CDR3 sequence (DNA): TGCAGCGTTGATACTAGCGGGGAATACAATGAGCAGTTCTTC. It translates to CSVDTSGEYNEQFF.

The chain uses TRBV5-6 and TRBJ2-7, with D possibly matching TRBD1 (5 bases). Trimming shortened V by 4 bases and J by 5 bases, and 13 bases separated the two germline ends. Germline V lookup: CDR1 SGHDT, CDR2 YYEEEE. The CDR3 has 13 amino acids. CDR3 sequence (DNA): TGTGCCAGCAGCCACTACAGGATCCACGAGCAGTACGTC. The encoded protein is CASSHYRIHEQYV.

Only a few counts were recorded for this clone. The chain is built from TRBV7-2 and TRBJ2-7; D is possibly TRBD2 (6 bases). Germline V gene sequence: CDR1 SGHTA, CDR2 FQGNSA. With 3 bases removed from V and 1 base from J, the gap between germline ends came to 7 bases. The CDR3 sequence is 13 residues long. The CDR3 loop reads CASSFGGSYEQYV. Written as DNA, the CDR3 is TGTGCCAGCAGCTTCGGGGGTTCCTACGAGCAGTACGTC.